This paragraph reports one TCR beta chain. This sample was included in a study of technical replicates of blood from several donors. V lost 0 bases, J lost 6 bases, and 4 bases stayed unmatched. CDR3 length: 15 residues. Germline V lookup: CDR1 SGDLS, CDR2 YYNGEE. The assay was immunoSEQ multiplex PCR, and TCRdb's table has in-frame clones only and misses some. The sample carries about 56,000 clones, about 95% recorded once. Sequenced material: PBMCs. This clonotype was sampled from a human donor in good health. Some clones in this sample may be carry-over from other donors' samples. J is TRBJ2-3 and V is TRBV9; 10 bases map to TRBD1. CDR3 region: CASSVETGGYDTQYF. The DNA for the CDR3 is TGTGCCAGCAGCGTAGAGACAGGGGGCTACGATACGCAGTATTTT.